The 19 T cell receptor beta chains presented below share a single source sample, sequenced in a study of blood T cell repertoires in COVID-19. TCRdb's table, derived via immunoSEQ multiplex PCR, lists solely in-frame clones and lacks some. The sample consists of approximately 120,000 clones, 84% of them appearing once. The sample consisted of peripheral blood. The receptors were sampled from a woman of 80 years or more with active or convalescent COVID-19.

This chain connects TRBV12-3 or TRBV12-4 to TRBJ1-2; 7 bases match TRBD1. J gave up 4 bases and V 5 bases, and 4 bases lay outside the gene matches. The CDR3 covers 13 residues. The CDR3: CASSRDSIYGYTF. CDR3 nucleotide sequence: TGTGCCAGCAGTCGGGACAGCATCTATGGCTACACCTTC.

The rearrangement uses TRBV15 and TRBJ2-7; 10 positions agree with TRBD1. The V gene's germline CDR1 is LNHNV and CDR2 YYDKDF (reference sequence). This CDR3 has 14 residues. Unmatched junction bases numbered 4, after V lost 3 bases and J lost 5 bases. The DNA of the CDR3 is TGTGCCACCAGCAGGGACAGGGGGGGCGACGAGCAGTACTTC. Translation gives CATSRDRGGDEQYF.

This chain uses TRBV7-2 with TRBJ2-7; no firm D call. This CDR3 is 13 amino acids long. Germline V lookup: CDR1 SGHTA, CDR2 FQGNSA. V lost 5 bases to trimming and J lost 3 bases, with 11 bases between them. In DNA form, the CDR3 reads TGTGCCAGCAGCCCCAGATCGGGCTACGAGCAGTACTTC. The encoded protein is CASSPRSGYEQYF.

The chain couples TRBV2 to TRBJ2-2; the D gene is possibly TRBD1 (6 bases). The CDR3 totals 13 residues. Germline lookup yields CDR1 SNHLY and CDR2 FYNNEI. Trimming removed 1 base from V and 7 bases from J, with 7 bases in between. CDR3 amino acids: CASSEEGGGELFF. DNA of the CDR3: TGTGCCAGCAGTGAAGAAGGGGGCGGGGAGCTGTTTTTT. The complete variable domain, with remaining parts taken from reference TRBV2 and TRBJ2-2, reads EPEVTQTPSHQVTQMGQEVILRCVPISNHLYFYWYRQILGQKVEFLVSFYNNEISEKSEIFDDQFSVERPDGSNFTLKIRSTKLEDSAMYFCASSEEGGGELFFGEGSRLTVL.

The chain joins TRBV9 to TRBJ1-3; D gene uncertain. The CDR3 sequence is 16 residues long. Germline loops: CDR1 SGDLS, CDR2 YYNGEE. Between the trimmed V and J ends, which lost 3 bases and 4 bases, there was a span of 17 bases. The chain's CDR3 is CASSGGEPPDGNTIYF. As DNA, the CDR3 is TGTGCCAGCAGCGGTGGAGAACCACCCGACGGAAACACCATATATTTT.

The chain combines TRBV4-2 with TRBJ1-2; TRBD1 agrees at 9 bases. Per the germline V gene, CDR1 is LGHNA and CDR2 is YNFKEQ. The CDR3 covers 16 residues. V shed 1 base, J shed 3 bases, and the junction held 6 bases outside the gene matches. CDR3 DNA: TGTGCCAGCAGCCAAGCCCCACAGGGGGCCGACTATGGCTACACCTTC. As protein: CASSQAPQGADYGYTF.

The J gene is TRBJ2-7, the V gene TRBV29-1; weak D call: TRBD2 (7 bases). The CDR3 is 15 amino acids. V was cut by 4 bases and J by 0 bases, with 16 bases left in between. CDR1 is SQVTM, CDR2 ANQGSEA, per germline. CDR3 nucleotides: TGCAGCGTTGTACGGGGGGACACCAGCTCCTACGAGCAGTACTTC. It yields the protein CSVVRGDTSSYEQYF.

V is TRBV10-3 and J is TRBJ2-1; D is undetermined. The CDR3 extends over 15 amino acids. Germline assignment: CDR1 ENHRY and CDR2 SYGVKD. V lost 2 bases and J lost 0, with 8 bases in between. Written as DNA, the CDR3 is TGTGCCATCAGTGAGGAGGTCCTCTCCTACAATGAGCAGTTCTTC. Amino acids: CAISEEVLSYNEQFF.

This chain connects TRBV5-1 to TRBJ2-7; D perhaps matches TRBD2 (5 bases). The CDR3 runs to 14 residues. With 0 bases removed from V and 7 bases from J, the gap between germline ends came to 14 bases. CDR1 is SGHRS and CDR2 is YFSETQ in the germline V gene. CDR3 protein: CASSLASRRGEQYF. As DNA, the CDR3 is TGCGCCAGCAGCTTGGCGTCTAGACGGGGTGAGCAGTACTTC.

The chain couples TRBV15 to TRBJ2-7; D remains ambiguous. The germline V gene encodes CDR1 LNHNV and CDR2 YYDKDF (reference sequence). This CDR3 comprises 13 residues. V lost 0 bases, J lost 5 bases, and 8 bases lay in between. CDR3 sequence (DNA): TGTGCCACCAGCAGAGATCCCCGGGACGAGCAGTACTTC. It yields the protein CATSRDPRDEQYF.

The chain couples TRBV5-8 to TRBJ2-7, with 7 bases fitting TRBD2. With V trimmed by 3 bases and J by 7 bases, 7 bases remained unmatched. The CDR3 consists of 13 residues. Germline values: CDR1 SGHTS, CDR2 YDEGEE. This CDR3 reads CASSSGGLPEQYF. In DNA form, the CDR3 reads TGTGCCAGCAGCTCGGGGGGACTGCCGGAGCAGTACTTC.

The rearrangement uses TRBV9 and TRBJ2-1; TRBD2 matches 11 bases. CDR1 is SGDLS and CDR2 is YYNGEE in the germline V gene. V gave up 4 bases and J gave up 3 bases; unmatched junction bases: 3. The CDR3 covers 15 residues. The CDR3 region is CASSSGLADYNEQFF. CDR3 sequence (DNA): TGTGCCAGCAGCTCGGGACTAGCGGACTACAATGAGCAGTTCTTC. Full variable domain (missing parts from reference TRBV9 and TRBJ2-1): DSGVTQTPKHLITATGQRVTLRCSPRSGDLSVYWYQQSLDQGLQFLIQYYNGEERAKGNILERFSAQQFPDLHSELNLSSLELGDSALYFCASSSGLADYNEQFFGPGTRLTVL.

V usage is TRBV5-1 and J usage is TRBJ2-5; 10 bases align to TRBD2. Germline CDR1 is SGHRS and CDR2 is YFSETQ. This CDR3 is built from 15 residues. The V gene end was trimmed by 2 bases and the J gene end by 5 bases; junction bases not matched to a gene: 6. DNA for the CDR3: TGCGCCAGCAGCTTAAGCAGCGGGAGGGCCGAGACCCAGTACTTC. Protein product: CASSLSSGRAETQYF.

The chain joins TRBV19 to TRBJ1-4; a weak D match, TRBD1 (5 bases). Trimming stripped 3 bases from V and 8 bases from J, with 13 bases between. Per the germline V gene, CDR1 is LNHDA and CDR2 is SQIVND (reference sequence). This CDR3 region has 14 residues. Here the CDR3 reads CASSIPRVKEKLFF. CDR3 DNA sequence: TGTGCCAGTAGTATTCCCAGGGTAAAGGAAAAACTGTTTTTT.

The chain joins TRBV6-6 to TRBJ2-1; TRBD2 matches at 11 bases. The junction had 11 bases not matched to a gene; V was cut back by 7 bases and J by 12 bases. Germline loops: CDR1 MNHNY, CDR2 SVGAGI (reference sequence). There are 14 residues in the CDR3. The CDR3 loop reads CASTQRLAGGWQFF. The CDR3 bases are TGTGCCAGCACCCAGCGGCTAGCGGGAGGTTGGCAGTTCTTC.

The genes are TRBV10-3 and TRBJ2-5; maybe TRBD1 (6 bases). This CDR3 spans 11 amino acids. Germline CDR1 reads ENHRY; CDR2 reads SYGVKD. Trimming removed 7 bases from V and 3 bases from J, with 6 bases in between. CDR3 sequence (DNA): TGTGCCATCAAGGGGGAAGAGACCCAGTACTTC. This encodes CAIKGEETQYF.

The rearrangement joins TRBV3-1 (or the pseudogene TRBV3-2) to TRBJ1-5, with 8 positions matching TRBD1. CDR3 length equals 14 residues. Germline-derived CDR1 and CDR2 are LGHDT and YNNKEL (reference sequence). V shed 5 bases and J 4 bases; nucleotides not matched to a gene: 4. DNA of the CDR3: TGTGCCAGCAGCTCGACAGGGGAGAATCAGCCCCAGCATTTT. It translates to CASSSTGENQPQHF.

The V gene is TRBV24-1, the J gene TRBJ1-5; 9 nucleotides align to TRBD1. Germline V gene data show CDR1 as KGHDR and CDR2 as SFDVKD. CDR3 length: 14 amino acids. Trimming cost V 4 bases and J 11 bases; bases outside gene matches: 8. The CDR3 sequence is CATSDEGTGRAQHF. CDR3 nucleotides: TGTGCCACCAGTGACGAAGGGACAGGGAGGGCCCAGCATTTT.

This rearrangement joins TRBV7-9 to TRBJ2-1; TRBD1 matches 10 bases. Germline CDR1 SEHNR, CDR2 FQNEAQ (reference sequence). This CDR3 is 16 amino acids long. V shed 5 bases, J shed 6 bases, and the junction held 10 bases outside the gene matches. CDR3 region: CASSTRGTGEANEQFF. The CDR3 bases are TGTGCCAGCAGCACTAGGGGGACAGGGGAGGCCAATGAGCAGTTCTTC.